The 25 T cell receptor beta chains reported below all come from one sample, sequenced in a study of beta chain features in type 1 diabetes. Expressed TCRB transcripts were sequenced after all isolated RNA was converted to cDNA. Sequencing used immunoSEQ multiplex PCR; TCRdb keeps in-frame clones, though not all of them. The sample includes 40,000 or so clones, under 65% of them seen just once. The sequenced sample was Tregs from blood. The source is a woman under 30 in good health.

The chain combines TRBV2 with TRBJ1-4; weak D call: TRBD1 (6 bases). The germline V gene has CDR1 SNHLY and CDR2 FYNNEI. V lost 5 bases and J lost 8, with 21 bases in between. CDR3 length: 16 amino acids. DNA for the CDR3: TGTGCCAGCAGTACTTCTCGCGTCGGACAGTTCGAAAAACTGTTTTTT. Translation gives CASSTSRVGQFEKLFF. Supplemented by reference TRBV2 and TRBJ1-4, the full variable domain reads EPEVTQTPSHQVTQMGQEVILRCVPISNHLYFYWYRQILGQKVEFLVSFYNNEISEKSEIFDDQFSVERPDGSNFTLKIRSTKLEDSAMYFCASSTSRVGQFEKLFFGSGTQLSVL.

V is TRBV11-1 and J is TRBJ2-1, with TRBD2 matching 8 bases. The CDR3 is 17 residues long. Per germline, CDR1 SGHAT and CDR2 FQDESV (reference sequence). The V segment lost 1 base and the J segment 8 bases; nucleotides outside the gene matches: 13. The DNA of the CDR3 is TGTGCCAGCAGCTTAGTTAACGGACTAGCTTTCCGTGATGAGCAGTTCTTC. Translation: CASSLVNGLAFRDEQFF.

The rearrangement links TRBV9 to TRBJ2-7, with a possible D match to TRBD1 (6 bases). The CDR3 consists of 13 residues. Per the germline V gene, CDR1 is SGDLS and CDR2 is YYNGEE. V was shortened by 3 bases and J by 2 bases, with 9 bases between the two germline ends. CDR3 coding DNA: TGTGCCAGCAGCGCTCGGGACACCTACGAGCAGTACTTC. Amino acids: CASSARDTYEQYF.

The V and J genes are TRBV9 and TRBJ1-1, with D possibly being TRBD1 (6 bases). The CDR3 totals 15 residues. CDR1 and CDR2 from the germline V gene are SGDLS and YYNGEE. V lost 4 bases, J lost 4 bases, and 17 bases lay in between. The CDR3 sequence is CASSPSLGGATEAFF. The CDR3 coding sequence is TGTGCCAGCAGCCCCAGTTTAGGGGGGGCCACTGAAGCTTTCTTT.

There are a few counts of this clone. The CDR3 protein is CASSIRTGQETQYF. The CDR3 bases are TGTGCCAGCAGCATCCGGACAGGACAAGAGACCCAGTACTTC. This sequence joins TRBV21-1 and TRBJ2-5; no check of the table's D call, TRBD1, against the DNA was made. TRBV21-1 constitutes a pseudogene. This CDR3 region has 14 residues.

CDR3 region: CAWSVGVGGQPQHF. The CDR3 nucleotides read TGTGCCTGGAGTGTAGGGGTAGGGGGTCAGCCCCAGCATTTT. The chain joins TRBV30 to TRBJ1-5; a weak D match, TRBD1 (6 bases). Trimming took 0 bases from V and 6 from J, leaving 12 bases between them. The CDR3 is 14 amino acids. Germline CDR1 reads GTSNPN; CDR2 reads SVGIG (reference sequence).

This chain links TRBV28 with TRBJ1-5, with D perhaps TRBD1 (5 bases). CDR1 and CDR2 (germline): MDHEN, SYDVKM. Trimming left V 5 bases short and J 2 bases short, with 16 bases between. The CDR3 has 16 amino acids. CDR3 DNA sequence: TGTGCCAGCAGTGCCGACAGTTTCTTACGCAATCAGCCCCAGCATTTT. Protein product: CASSADSFLRNQPQHF.

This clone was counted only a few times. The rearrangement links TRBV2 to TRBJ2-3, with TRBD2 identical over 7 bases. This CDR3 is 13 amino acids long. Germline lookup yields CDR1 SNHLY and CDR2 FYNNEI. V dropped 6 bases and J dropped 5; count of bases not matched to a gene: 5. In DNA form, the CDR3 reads TGTGCCAGCAGGCGGGAGTGGGTAGATACGCAGTATTTT. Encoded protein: CASRREWVDTQYF.

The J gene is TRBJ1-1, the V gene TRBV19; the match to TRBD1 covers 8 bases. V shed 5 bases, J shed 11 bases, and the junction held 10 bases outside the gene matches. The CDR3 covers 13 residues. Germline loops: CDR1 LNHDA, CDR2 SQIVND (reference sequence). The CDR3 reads CASSERTGYWAFF. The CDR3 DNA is TGTGCCAGTAGTGAGAGGACAGGGTATTGGGCTTTCTTT.

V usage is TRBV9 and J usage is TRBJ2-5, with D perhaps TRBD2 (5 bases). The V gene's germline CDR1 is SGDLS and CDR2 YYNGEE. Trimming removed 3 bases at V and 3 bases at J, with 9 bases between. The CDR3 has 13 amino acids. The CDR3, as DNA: TGTGCCAGCAGCGGTCCGGGGAAAGAGACCCAGTACTTC. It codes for CASSGPGKETQYF. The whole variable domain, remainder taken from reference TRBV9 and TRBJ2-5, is DSGVTQTPKHLITATGQRVTLRCSPRSGDLSVYWYQQSLDQGLQFLIQYYNGEERAKGNILERFSAQQFPDLHSELNLSSLELGDSALYFCASSGPGKETQYFGPGTRLLVL.

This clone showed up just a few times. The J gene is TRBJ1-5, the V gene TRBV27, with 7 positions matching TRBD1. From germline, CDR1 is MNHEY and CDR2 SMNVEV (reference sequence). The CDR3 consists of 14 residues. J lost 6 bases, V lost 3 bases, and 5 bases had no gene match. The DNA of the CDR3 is TGTGCCAGCAGTTTCGGGAAGGGGGCTCAGCCCCAGCATTTT. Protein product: CASSFGKGAQPQHF.

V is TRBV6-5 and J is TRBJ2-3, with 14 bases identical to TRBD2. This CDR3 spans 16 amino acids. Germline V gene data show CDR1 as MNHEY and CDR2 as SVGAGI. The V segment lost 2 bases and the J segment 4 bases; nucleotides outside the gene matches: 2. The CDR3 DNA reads TGTGCCAGCAGTTACACGGGACTAGCGGGAGCAGATACGCAGTATTTT. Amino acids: CASSYTGLAGADTQYF.

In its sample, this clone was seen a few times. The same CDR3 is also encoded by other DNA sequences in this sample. CDR3 sequence reads: CSVGQGSYNEQFF. In DNA, the CDR3 is TGCAGCGTTGGGCAGGGTTCCTACAATGAGCAGTTCTTC. This chain links TRBV29-1 with TRBJ2-1; maybe TRBD1 (5 bases). The germline gives CDR1 SQVTM, CDR2 ANQGSEA. Trimming removed 4 bases from V and 1 base from J, with 8 bases in between. The CDR3 is 13 amino acids.

For the CDR3, the DNA is TGTGCCAGCAGCCTTTCTAAAGGACAGGGGCTGAACTATGGCTACACCTTC. Amino acids: CASSLSKGQGLNYGYTF. The rearrangement joins TRBV14 to TRBJ1-2; TRBD1 matches 9 bases. The V and J ends lost 4 bases and 2 bases, in that order; junction bases with no gene match: 11. The CDR3 sequence is 17 residues long. Germline CDR1 SGHDN, CDR2 FVKESK.

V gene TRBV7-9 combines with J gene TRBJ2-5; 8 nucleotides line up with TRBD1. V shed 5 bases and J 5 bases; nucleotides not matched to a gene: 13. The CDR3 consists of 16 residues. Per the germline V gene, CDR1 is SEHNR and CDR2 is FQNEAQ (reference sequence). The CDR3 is CASSASSRTGRETQYF. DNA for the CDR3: TGTGCCAGCAGCGCCTCGAGTAGGACAGGGAGGGAGACCCAGTACTTC.

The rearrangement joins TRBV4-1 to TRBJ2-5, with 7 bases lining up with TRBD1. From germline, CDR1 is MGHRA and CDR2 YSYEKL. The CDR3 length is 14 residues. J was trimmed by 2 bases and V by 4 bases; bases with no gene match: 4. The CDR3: CASSLGQVQETQYF. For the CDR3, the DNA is TGCGCCAGCAGCCTCGGACAGGTTCAAGAGACCCAGTACTTC.

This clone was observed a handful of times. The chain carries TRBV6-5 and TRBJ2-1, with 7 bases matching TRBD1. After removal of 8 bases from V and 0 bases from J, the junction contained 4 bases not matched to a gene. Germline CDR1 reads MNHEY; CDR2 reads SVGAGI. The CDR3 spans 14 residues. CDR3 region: CASGRQGSYNEQFF. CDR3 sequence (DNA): TGTGCCAGCGGGCGACAGGGCTCCTACAATGAGCAGTTCTTC.

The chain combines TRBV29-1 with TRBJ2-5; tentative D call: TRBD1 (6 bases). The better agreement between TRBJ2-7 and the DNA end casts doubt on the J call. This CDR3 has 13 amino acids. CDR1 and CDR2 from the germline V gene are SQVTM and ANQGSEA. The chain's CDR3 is CSVTGYGSYEQYF. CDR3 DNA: TGCAGCGTCACAGGGTACGGATCCTACGAGCAGTACTTC.

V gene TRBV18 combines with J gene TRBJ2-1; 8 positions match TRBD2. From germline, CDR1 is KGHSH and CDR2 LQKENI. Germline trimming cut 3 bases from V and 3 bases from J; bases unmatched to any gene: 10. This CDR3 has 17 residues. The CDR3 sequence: CASSPQYAGGIYNEQFF. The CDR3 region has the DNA TGTGCCAGCTCACCGCAGTACGCGGGGGGTATCTACAATGAGCAGTTCTTC.

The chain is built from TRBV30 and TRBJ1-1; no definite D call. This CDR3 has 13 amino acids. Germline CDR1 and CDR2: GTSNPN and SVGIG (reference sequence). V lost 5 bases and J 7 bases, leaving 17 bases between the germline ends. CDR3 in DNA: TGTGCCTGGGCTGGCGTCGCGGGCCTTGAAGCTTTCTTT. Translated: CAWAGVAGLEAFF.

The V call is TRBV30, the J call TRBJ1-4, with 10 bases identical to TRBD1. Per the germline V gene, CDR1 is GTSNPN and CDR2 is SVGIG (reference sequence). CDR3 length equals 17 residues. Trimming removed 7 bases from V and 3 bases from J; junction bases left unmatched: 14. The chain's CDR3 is CASGQGDTSAANEKLFF. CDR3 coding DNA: TGTGCCTCCGGACAGGGGGACACCTCCGCGGCTAATGAAAAACTGTTTTTT.

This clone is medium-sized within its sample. The CDR3 nucleotides read TGTGCCATCAGTGAGTCCCTATCCCTTAGCGGGACTGGAGAGACCCAGTACTTC. It translates to CAISESLSLSGTGETQYF. The genes are TRBV10-3 and TRBJ2-5; 8 bases line up with TRBD2. The CDR3 spans 18 residues. CDR1 and CDR2 from the germline V gene are ENHRY and SYGVKD. V lost 0 bases, J lost 4 bases, and 13 bases stayed unmatched.

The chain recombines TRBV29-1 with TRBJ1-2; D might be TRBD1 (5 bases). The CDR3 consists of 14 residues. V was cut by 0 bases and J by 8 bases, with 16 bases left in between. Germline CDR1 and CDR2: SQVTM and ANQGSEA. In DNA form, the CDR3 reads TGCAGCGTTGAAGATCGGGGGAGGAGGCAGGGCTACACCTTC. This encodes CSVEDRGRRQGYTF.

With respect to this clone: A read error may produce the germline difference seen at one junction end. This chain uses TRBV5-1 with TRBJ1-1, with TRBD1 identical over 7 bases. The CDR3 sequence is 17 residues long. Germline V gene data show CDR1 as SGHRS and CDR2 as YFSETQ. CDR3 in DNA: TGCGCCAGCAGCTCGGGGCGTGATCCAGGGGGATGGACTGAAGCTCTCTTT. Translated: CASSSGRDPGGWTEALF.

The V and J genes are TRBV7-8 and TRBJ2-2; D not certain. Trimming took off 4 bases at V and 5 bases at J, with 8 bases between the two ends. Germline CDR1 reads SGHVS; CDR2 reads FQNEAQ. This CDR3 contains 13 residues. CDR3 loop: CASSSRKTGELFF. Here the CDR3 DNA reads TGTGCCAGCAGCTCGCGCAAGACCGGGGAGCTGTTTTTT. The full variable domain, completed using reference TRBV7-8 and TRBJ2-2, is GAGVSQSPRYKVAKRGQDVALRCDPISGHVSLFWYQQALGQGPEFLTYFQNEAQLDKSGLPSDRFFAERPEGSVSTLKIQRTQQEDSAVYLCASSSRKTGELFFGEGSRLTVL.